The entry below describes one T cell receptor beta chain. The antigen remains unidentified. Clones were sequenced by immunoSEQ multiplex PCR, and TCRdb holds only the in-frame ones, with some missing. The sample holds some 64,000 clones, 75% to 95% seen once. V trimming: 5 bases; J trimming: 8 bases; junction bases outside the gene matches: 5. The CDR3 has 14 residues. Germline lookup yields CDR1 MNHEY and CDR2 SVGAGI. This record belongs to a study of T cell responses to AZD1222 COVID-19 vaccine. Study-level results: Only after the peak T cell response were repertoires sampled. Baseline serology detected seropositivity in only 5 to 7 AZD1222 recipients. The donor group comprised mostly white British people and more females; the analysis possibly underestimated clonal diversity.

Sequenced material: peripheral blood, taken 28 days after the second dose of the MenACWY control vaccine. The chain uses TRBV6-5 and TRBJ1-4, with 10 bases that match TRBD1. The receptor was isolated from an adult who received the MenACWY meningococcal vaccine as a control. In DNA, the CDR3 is TGTGCCAGCAGTCACCGGACAGGGGGGGAAAAACTGTTTTTT. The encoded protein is CASSHRTGGEKLFF.